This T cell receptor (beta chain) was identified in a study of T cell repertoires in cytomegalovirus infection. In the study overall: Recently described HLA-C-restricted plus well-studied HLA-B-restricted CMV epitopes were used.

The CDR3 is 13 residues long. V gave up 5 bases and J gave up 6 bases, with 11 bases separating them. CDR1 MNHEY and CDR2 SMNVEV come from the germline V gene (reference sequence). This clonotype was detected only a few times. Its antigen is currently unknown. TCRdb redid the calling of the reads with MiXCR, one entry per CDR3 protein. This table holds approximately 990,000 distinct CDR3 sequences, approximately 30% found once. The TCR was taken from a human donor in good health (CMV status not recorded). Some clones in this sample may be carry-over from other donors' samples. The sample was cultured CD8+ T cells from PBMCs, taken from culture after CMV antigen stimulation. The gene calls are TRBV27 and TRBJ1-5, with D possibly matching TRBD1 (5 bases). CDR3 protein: CASSVSRVQPQHF. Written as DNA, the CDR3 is TGTGCCAGCAGTGTCTCCAGGGTTCAGCCCCAGCATTTT.